Reported below is one TCR beta chain. The antigen remains unidentified. V shed 1 base and J shed 1 base, with 11 bases lying between them. The CDR3 extends over 15 amino acids. Germline lookup yields CDR1 SGHTA and CDR2 FQGNSA. This entry is derived from a study of identical twins. Study results and limitations: Where beta out-of-frame sequences were concerned, excess twin sharing was weaker. It was out-of-frame TCR alpha sharing in monozygotic twins that models underestimated.

Each cDNA held unique molecular identifiers, and template switching gave it a universal primer site. TCRdb processed the 5' RACE reads anew with MiXCR; each CDR3 protein has one entry. The sample lists approximately 1.8 million distinct CDR3 sequences, around a third seen once, with under 0.35% in the top ten. Only healthy Caucasians were included as donors. The chain couples TRBV7-2 to TRBJ2-7, with D possibly TRBD2 on 5 matching bases. Sequencing was performed on cord blood. The clonotype comes from a newborn girl in good health. DNA for the CDR3: TGTGCCAGCAGCTTAGGGGCACTAGTGTCCTACGAGCAGTACTTC. Its protein product is CASSLGALVSYEQYF. The whole variable domain, remainder taken from reference TRBV7-2 and TRBJ2-7, is GAGVSQSPSNKVTEKGKDVELRCDPISGHTALYWYRQSLGQGLEFLIYFQGNSAPDKSGLPSDRFSAERTGGSVSTLTIQRTQQEDSAVYLCASSLGALVSYEQYFGPGTRLTVT.